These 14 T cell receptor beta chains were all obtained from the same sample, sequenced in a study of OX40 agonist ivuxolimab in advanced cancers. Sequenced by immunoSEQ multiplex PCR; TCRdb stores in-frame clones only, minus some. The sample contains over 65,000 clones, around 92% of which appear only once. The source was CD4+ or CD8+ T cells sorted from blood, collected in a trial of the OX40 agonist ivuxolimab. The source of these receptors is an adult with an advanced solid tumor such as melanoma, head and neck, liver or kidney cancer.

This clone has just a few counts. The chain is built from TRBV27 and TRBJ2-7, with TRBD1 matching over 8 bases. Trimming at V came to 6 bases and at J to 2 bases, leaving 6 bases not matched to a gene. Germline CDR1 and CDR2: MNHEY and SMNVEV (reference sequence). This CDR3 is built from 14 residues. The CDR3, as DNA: TGTGCCAGCAGGGAGGACAGGGAGCCCTACGAGCAGTACTTC. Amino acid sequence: CASREDREPYEQYF.

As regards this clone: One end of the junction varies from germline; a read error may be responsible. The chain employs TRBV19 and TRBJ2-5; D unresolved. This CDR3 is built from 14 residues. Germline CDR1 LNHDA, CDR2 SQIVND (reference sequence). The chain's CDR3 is CASSSRDYGETQYF. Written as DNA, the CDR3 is TGTGCCAGCAGTAGTAGGGATTATGGGGAGACCCAGTACTTC. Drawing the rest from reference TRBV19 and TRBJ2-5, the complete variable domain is DGGITQSPKYLFRKEGQNVTLSCEQNLNHDAMYWYRQDPGQGLRLIYYSQIVNDFQKGDIAEGYSVSREKKESFPLTVTSAQKNPTAFYLCASSSRDYGETQYFGPGTRLLVL.

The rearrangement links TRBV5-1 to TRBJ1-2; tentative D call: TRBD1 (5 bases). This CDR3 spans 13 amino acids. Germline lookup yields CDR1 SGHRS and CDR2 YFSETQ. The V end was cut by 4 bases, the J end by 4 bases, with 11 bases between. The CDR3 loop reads CASSPGGVYGYTF. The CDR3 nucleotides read TGCGCCAGCAGCCCCGGGGGGGTCTATGGCTACACCTTC.

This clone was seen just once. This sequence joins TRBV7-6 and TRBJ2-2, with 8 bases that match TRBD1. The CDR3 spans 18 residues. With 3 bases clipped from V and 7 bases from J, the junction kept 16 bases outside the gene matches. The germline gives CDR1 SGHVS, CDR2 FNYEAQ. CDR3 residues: CASSFHFRQGSGRGELFF. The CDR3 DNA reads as TGTGCCAGCAGCTTCCATTTCCGACAGGGGAGCGGGCGCGGGGAGCTGTTTTTT.

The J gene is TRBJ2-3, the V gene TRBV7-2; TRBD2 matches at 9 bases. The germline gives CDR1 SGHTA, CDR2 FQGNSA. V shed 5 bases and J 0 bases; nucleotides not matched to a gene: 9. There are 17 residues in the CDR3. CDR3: CASSPTLAGPSTDTQYF. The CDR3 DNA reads TGTGCCAGCAGCCCTACACTAGCGGGCCCTAGCACAGATACGCAGTATTTT.

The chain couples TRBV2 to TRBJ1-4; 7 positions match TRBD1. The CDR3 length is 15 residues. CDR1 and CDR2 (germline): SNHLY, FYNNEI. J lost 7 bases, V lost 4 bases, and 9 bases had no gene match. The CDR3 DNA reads TGTGCCAGCAGTGCCCTGACAGGGTACGGTGAAAAACTGTTTTTT. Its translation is CASSALTGYGEKLFF.

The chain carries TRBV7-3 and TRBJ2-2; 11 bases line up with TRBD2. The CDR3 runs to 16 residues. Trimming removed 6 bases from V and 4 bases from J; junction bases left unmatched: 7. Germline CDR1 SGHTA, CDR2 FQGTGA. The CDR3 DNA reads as TGTGCCAGCAGTAGCGGGAGGGCCCGGGGCACCGGGGAGCTGTTTTTT. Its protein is CASSSGRARGTGELFF.

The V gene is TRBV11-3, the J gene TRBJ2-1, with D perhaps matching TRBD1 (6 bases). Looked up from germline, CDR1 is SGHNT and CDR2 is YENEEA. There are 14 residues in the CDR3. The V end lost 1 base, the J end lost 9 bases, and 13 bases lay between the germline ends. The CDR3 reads CASSLVRGIGEQFF. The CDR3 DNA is TGTGCCAGCAGCTTAGTCAGGGGTATAGGTGAGCAGTTCTTC. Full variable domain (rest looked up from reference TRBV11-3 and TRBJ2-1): EAGVVQSPRYKIIEKKQPVAFWCNPISGHNTLYWYLQNLGQGPELLIRYENEEAVDDSQLPKDRFSAERLKGVDSTLKIQPAELGDSAVYLCASSLVRGIGEQFFGPGTRLTVL.

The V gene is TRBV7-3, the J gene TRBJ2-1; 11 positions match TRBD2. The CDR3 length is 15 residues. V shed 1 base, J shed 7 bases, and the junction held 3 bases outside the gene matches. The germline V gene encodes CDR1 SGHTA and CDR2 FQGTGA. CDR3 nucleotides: TGTGCCAGCAGCTTAATTAGCGGGAGGGGAAATGAGCAGTTCTTC. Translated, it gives CASSLISGRGNEQFF.

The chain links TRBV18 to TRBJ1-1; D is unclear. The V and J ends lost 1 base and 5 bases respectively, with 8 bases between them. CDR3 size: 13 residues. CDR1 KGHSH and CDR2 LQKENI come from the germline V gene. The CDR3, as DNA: TGTGCCAGCTCACCACAGGAGACGACTGAAGCTTTCTTT. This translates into CASSPQETTEAFF.

The CDR3 region has the DNA TGTGCCAGCAGTATAATGAACAGGTATAACTATGGCTACACCTTC. Residues: CASSIMNRYNYGYTF. The chain combines TRBV28 with TRBJ1-2, with D possibly being TRBD1 (5 bases). Germline V gives CDR1 MDHEN, CDR2 SYDVKM. This CDR3 has 15 residues. V was cut by 5 bases and J by 1 base, with 14 bases left in between.

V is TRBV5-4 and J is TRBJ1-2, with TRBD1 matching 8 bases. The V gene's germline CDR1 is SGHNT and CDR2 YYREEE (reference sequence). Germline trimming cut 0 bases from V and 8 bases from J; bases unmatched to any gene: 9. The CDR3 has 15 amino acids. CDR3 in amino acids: CASSLAGTGSRGYTF. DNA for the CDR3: TGTGCCAGCAGCTTGGCGGGGACAGGTTCGCGGGGCTACACCTTC.

This CDR3 reads CSVEAPSGNTIYF. The CDR3, as DNA: TGCAGCGTTGAAGCCCCCAGCGGAAACACCATATATTTT. The genes are TRBV29-1 and TRBJ1-3; D remains unclear. Germline lookup yields CDR1 SQVTM and CDR2 ANQGSEA. This CDR3 has 13 amino acids. The V end lost 1 base, the J end lost 4 bases, and 8 bases lay between the germline ends. The full variable domain, in which reference TRBV29-1 and TRBJ1-3 provide the parts outside the CDR3, is SAVISQKPSRDICQRGTSLTIQCQVDSQVTMMFWYRQQPGQSLTLIATANQGSEATYESGFVIDKFPISRPNLTFSTLTVSNMSPEDSSIYLCSVEAPSGNTIYFGEGSWLTVV.

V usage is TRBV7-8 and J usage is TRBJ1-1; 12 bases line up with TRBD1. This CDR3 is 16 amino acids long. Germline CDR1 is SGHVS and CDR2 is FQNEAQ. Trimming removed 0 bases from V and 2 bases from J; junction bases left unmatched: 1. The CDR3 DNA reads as TGTGCCAGCAGCTTAGCCGGGACAGGGGGCAACACTGAAGCTTTCTTT. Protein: CASSLAGTGGNTEAFF.